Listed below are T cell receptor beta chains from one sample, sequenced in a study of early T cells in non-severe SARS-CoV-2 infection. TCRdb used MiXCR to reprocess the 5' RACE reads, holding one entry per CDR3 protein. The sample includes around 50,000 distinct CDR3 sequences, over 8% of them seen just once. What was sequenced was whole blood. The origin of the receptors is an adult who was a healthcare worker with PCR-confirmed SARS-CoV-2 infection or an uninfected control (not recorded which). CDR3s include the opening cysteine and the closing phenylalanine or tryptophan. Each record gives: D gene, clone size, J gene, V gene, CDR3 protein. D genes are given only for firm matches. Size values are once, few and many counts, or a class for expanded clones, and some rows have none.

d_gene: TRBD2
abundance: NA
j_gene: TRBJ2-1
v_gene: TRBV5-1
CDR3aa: CASSLGLASTYNEQFF

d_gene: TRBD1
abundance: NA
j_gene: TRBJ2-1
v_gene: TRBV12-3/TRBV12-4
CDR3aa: CASSLGTGASNEQFF

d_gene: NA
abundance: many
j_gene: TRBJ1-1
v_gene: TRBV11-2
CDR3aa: CASSATQGAEAFF

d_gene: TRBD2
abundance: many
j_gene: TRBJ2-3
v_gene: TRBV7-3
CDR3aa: CASRPTSGGAPDTQYF

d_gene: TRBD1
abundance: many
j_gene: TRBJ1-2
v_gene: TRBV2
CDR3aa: CASSGTGGAYGYTF

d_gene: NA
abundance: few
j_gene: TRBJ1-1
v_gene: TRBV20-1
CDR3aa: CSARFRTPTSSSFF

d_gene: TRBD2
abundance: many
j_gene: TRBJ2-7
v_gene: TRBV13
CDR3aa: CASSLSGGASYEQYF

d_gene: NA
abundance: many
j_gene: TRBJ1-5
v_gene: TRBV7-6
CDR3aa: CASSLDEDQPQHF

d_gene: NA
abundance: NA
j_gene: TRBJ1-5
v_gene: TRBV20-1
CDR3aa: CSARDFGRTNQPQHF

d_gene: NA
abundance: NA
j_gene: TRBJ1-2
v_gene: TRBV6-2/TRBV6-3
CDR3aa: CASSGSYYGYTF

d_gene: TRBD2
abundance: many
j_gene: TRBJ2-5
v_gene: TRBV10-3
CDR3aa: CAISTGTSGGQQETQYF

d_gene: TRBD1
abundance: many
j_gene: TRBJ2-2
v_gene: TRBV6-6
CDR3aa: CASNRSGQGRRNTGELFF

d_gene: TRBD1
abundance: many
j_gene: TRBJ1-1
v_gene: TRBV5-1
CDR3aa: CASRRDRGHTEAFF

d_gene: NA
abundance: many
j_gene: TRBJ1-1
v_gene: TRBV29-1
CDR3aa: CSVARELTEAFF

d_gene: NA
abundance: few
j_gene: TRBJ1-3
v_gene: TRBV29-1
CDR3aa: CSVRLGGNTIYF

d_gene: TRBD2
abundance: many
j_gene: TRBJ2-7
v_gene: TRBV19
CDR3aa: CASSDQREGEQYF

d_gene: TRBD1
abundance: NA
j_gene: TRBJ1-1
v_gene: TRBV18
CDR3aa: CASSPLRGRNTEAFF

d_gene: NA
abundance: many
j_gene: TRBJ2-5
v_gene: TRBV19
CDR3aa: CASSIGREETQYF

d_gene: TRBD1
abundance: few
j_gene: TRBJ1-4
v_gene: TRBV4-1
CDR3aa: CASSQGYRGKYEKLFF

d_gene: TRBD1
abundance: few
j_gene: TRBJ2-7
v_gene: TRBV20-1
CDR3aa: CSALGQGSYEQYF

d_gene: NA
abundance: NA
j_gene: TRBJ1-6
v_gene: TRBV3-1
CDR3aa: CASSQEGSHNSPLHF

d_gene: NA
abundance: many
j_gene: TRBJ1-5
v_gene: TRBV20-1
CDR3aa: CSASQGGGFNQPQHF

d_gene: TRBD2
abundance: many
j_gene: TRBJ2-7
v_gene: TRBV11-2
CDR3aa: CASSPAGTSSQKSYEQYF

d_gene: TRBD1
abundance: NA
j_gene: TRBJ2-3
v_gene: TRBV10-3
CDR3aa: CAISPGQDTDTQYF

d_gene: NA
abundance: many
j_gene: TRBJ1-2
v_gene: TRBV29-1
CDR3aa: CSVGGTGSYGYTF

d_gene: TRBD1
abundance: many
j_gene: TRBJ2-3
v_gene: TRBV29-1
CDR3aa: CSVDGTGDTQYF

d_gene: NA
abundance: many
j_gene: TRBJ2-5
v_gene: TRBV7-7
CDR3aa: CASSLAGTKQETQYF

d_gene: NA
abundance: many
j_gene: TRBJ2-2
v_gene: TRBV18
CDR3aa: CAGSSDSYTGELFF

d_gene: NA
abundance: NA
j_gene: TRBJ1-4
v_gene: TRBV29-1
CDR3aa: CSVGDPATNEKLFF

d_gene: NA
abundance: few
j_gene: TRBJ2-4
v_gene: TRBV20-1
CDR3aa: CSAPTDHRAKGAKNIQYF

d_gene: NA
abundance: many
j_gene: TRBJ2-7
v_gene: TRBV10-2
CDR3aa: CASRSTLGEQYF

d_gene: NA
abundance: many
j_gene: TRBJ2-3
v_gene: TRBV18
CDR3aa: CASSPLPSAWTDTQYF

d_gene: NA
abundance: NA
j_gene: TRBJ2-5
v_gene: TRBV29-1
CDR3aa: CSAGSGGETQYF

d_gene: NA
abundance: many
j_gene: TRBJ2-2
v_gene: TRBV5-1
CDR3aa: CASSSDDLGTGELFF

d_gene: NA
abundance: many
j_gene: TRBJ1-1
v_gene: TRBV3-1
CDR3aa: CASSQPGLNTEAFF

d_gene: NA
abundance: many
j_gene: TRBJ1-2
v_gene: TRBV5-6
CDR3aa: CASSLVGASYGYTF

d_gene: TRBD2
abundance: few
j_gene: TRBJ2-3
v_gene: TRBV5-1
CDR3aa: CASSSTSGGADTQYF

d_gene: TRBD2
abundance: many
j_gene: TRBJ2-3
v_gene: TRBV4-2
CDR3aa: CASSPRVLAGDLKYADTQYF

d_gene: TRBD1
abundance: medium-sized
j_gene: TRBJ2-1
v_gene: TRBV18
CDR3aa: CASGQGTSSYNEQFF

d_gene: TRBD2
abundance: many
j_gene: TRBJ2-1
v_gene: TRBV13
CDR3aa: CASSTRERANEQFF

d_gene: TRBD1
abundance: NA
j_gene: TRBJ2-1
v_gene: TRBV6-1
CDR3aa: CASSRTGGLRNEQFF

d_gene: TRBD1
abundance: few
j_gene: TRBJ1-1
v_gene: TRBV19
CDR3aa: CASRPTGGRTEAFF

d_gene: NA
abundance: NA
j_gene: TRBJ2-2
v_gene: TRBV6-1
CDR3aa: CASSYDGVGTGELFF

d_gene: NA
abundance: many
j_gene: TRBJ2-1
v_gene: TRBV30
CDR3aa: CAWSVSRPDYNEQFF

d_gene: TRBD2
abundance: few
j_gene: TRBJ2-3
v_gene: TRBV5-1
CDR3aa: CASSLAPGLAESTDTQYF

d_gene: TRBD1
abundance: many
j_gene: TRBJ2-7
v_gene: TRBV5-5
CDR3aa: CASSLALRTGREQYF